This TCR beta chain comes out of a study of patients and donors after allogeneic stem cell transplantation. Using its own MiXCR run on the RT-PCR reads, TCRdb lists one record per CDR3 protein. The sample lists some 90,000 distinct CDR3 sequences, roughly 50% occurring once. Trimming took off 1 base at V and 2 bases at J, with 12 bases between the two ends. This CDR3 is 16 amino acids long. Germline V lookup: CDR1 SGHTA, CDR2 FQGNSA. This chain joins TRBV7-2 and TRBJ1-5, with D maybe TRBD1 (5 bases). The sequence derives from a human donor who was either an allogeneic HSCT recipient or a stem cell or donor lymphocyte infusion donor (not recorded which). It is not recorded whose cells these are; they may come from a transplant donor. The sample consisted of blood, either unsorted or a sorted T cell fraction (not recorded which). The CDR3 DNA sequence: TGTGCCAGCAGCTTAGGCTTGGGACGGCGCAATCAGCCCCAGCATTTT. This encodes CASSLGLGRRNQPQHF.